This note documents a single TCR beta chain sequence. The sample originates from a study of OX40 agonist ivuxolimab in advanced cancers. The CDR3 spans 17 residues. The trim removed 0 bases at V and 2 bases at J, leaving 8 bases unmatched. Germline V CDR1 and CDR2: SGDLS, YYNGEE. The table came from immunoSEQ multiplex PCR; TCRdb's copy has only in-frame clones and leaves some out. Among about 47,000 clones, about 85% were seen once, and the ten largest hold under 30%. The V call is TRBV9, the J call TRBJ2-7, with 10 bases aligning to TRBD2. This clonotype originated in an adult with an advanced solid tumor such as melanoma, head and neck, liver or kidney cancer. Sample: CD4+ or CD8+ T cells sorted from blood, taken in a trial of the OX40 agonist ivuxolimab. DNA for the CDR3: TGTGCCAGCAGCGTAGTTCTAGCGGGAGAGGGAGCCTACGAGCAGTACTTC. Protein: CASSVVLAGEGAYEQYF.